The clone carrying this TCR beta chain was observed a few times. The antigen is undetermined. TCRdb re-derived calls from the RACE reads in MiXCR, one entry per CDR3 protein. The sample includes roughly 380,000 distinct CDR3 sequences, roughly 4.8% of them seen just once. The data derive from a study of human T cells and chemical hapten exposure. The overall study: Weekly scalp doses of diphenylcyclopropenone were given to patients during the roughly 25-week study.

Notes on the study in general: Expanded TCRs were compared with controls, and the expanded TCRs formed significantly more large CDR3 similarity clusters. All donors were alopecia patients, so their immunity may differ from that of healthy people.

The CDR3 spans 16 residues. Per the germline V gene, CDR1 is KGHSH and CDR2 is LQKENI. Trimming stripped 6 bases from V and 2 bases from J, with 17 bases between. The sample's time point: patch test 1, 2 weeks after DPC sensitization. The treatment: therapeutic diphenylcyclopropenone sensitization with weekly scalp DPC. Each donor was an alopecia patient between 18 and 70 years of age who qualified for DPC. The sequence derives from a woman aged 45-60 years with alopecia areata. Some clones in this sample may be carry-over from other donors' samples. This rearrangement joins TRBV18 to TRBJ2-1; tentatively, D is TRBD2 (5 bases). The sequences come from whole blood, collected in connection with sensitization to the hapten diphenylcyclopropenone (DPC). CDR3 bases: TGTGCCAGCTCCCCCTCCATGGTGGGAGCCTACAATGAGCAGTTCTTC. Translated: CASSPSMVGAYNEQFF.